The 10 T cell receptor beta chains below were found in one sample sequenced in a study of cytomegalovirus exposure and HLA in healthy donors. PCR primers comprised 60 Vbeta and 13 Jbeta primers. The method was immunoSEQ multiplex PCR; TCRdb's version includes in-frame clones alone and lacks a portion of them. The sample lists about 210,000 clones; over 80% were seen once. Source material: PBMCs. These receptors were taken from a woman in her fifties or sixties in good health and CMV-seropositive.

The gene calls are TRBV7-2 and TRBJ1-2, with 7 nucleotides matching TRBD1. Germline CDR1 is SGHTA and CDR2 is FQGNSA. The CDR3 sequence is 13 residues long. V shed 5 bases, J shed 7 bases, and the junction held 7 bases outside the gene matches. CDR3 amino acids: CASSATGLLGYTF. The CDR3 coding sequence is TGTGCCAGCAGCGCGACAGGGCTGCTTGGCTACACCTTC.

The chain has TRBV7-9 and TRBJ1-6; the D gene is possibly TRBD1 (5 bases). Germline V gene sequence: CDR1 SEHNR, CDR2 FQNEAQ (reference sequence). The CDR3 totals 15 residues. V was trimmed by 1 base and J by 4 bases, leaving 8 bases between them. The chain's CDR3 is CASSLGQGYNSPLHF. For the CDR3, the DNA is TGTGCCAGCAGCTTAGGCCAGGGTTATAATTCACCCCTCCACTTT.

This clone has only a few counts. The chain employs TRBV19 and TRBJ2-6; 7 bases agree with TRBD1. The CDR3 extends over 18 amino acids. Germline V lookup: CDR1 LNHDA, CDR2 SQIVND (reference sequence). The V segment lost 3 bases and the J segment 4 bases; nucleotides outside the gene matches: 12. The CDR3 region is CASSMRGPGLMGANVLTF. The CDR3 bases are TGTGCCAGTAGTATGAGGGGGCCAGGTCTGATGGGGGCCAACGTCCTGACTTTC. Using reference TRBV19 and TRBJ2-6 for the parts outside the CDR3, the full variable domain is DGGITQSPKYLFRKEGQNVTLSCEQNLNHDAMYWYRQDPGQGLRLIYYSQIVNDFQKGDIAEGYSVSREKKESFPLTVTSAQKNPTAFYLCASSMRGPGLMGANVLTFGAGSRLTVL.

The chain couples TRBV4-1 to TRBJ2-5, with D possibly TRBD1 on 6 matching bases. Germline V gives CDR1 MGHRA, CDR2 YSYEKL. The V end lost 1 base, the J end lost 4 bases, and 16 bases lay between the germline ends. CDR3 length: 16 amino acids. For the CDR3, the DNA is TGCGCCAGCAGCCAAGCAGGGGTTGTTTACCGAGAGACCCAGTACTTC. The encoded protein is CASSQAGVVYRETQYF.

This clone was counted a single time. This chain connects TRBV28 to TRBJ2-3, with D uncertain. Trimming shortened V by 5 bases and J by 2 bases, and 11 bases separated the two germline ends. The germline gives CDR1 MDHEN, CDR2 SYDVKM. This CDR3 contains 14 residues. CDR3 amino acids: CASSVPRSTDTQYF. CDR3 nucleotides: TGTGCCAGCAGTGTTCCTCGGTCCACAGATACGCAGTATTTT.

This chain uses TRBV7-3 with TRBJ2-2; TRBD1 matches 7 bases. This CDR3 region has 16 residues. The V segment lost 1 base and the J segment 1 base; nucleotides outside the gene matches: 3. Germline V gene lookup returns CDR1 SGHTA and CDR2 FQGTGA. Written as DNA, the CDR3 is TGTGCCAGCAGCTTAAACGCAGGGGGGAACACCGGGGAGCTGTTTTTT. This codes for CASSLNAGGNTGELFF.

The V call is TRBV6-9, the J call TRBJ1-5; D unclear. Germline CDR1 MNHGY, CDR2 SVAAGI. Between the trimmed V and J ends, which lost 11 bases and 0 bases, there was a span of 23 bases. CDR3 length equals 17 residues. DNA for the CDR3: TGTGCCCGCAAGAACAGCCTACGGCGTTATAGCAATCAGCCCCAGCATTTT. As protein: CARKNSLRRYSNQPQHF.

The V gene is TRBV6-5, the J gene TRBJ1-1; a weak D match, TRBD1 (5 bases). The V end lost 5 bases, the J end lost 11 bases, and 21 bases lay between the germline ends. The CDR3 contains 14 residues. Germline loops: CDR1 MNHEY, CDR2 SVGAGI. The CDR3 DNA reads TGTGCCAGCAGTGAAACTTTGACAGAGACTTACGCTTTCTTT. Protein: CASSETLTETYAFF.

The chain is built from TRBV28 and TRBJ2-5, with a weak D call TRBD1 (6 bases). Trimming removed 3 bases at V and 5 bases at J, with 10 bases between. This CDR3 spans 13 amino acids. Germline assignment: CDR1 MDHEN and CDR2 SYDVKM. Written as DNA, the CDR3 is TGTGCCAGCAGTTTCCTGGGGGCTGAGACCCAGTACTTC. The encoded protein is CASSFLGAETQYF. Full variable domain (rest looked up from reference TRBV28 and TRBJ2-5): DVKVTQSSRYLVKRTGEKVFLECVQDMDHENMFWYRQDPGLGLRLIYFSYDVKMKEKGDIPEGYSVSREKKERFSLILESASTNQTSMYLCASSFLGAETQYFGPGTRLLVL.

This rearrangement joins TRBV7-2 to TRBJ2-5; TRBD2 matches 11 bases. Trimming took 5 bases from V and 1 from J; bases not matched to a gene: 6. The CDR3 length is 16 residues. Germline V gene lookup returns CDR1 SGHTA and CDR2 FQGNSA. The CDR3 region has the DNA TGTGCCAGCAGCCTTTCTAGCGGGGGGCTCCAAGAGACCCAGTACTTC. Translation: CASSLSSGGLQETQYF.